The 3 T cell receptor beta chains reported below all come from one sample, sequenced in a study of blood T cell repertoires in COVID-19. Produced via immunoSEQ multiplex PCR; TCRdb's table is partial and in-frame only. This sample has about 68,000 clones; roughly 83% occur once, and the top ten carry around 9.5%. The source material was peripheral blood. The receptors here all came from a man aged 50-60 years with active COVID-19.

The CDR3 nucleotides read TGTGCCAGCAAGGGGACAGGGGCGTCCTACGAGCAGTACTTC. Its protein is CASKGTGASYEQYF. V and J are TRBV5-8 and TRBJ2-7; 10 bases align to TRBD1. V shed 6 bases, J shed 1 base, and the junction held 4 bases outside the gene matches. Per germline, CDR1 SGHTS and CDR2 YDEGEE. This CDR3 region has 14 residues.

The rearrangement uses TRBV14 and TRBJ2-5; tentative D call: TRBD2 (5 bases). Germline lookup yields CDR1 SGHDN and CDR2 FVKESK. The CDR3 spans 15 residues. V gave up 0 bases and J gave up 5 bases, with 13 bases separating them. Written as DNA, the CDR3 is TGTGCCAGCAGCCAAGAAGTTCGGGGTAGGGAGACCCAGTACTTC. Translating it yields CASSQEVRGRETQYF.

This chain links TRBV2 with TRBJ2-7, with D possibly TRBD1 on 5 matching bases. Germline values: CDR1 SNHLY, CDR2 FYNNEI. V lost 3 bases, J lost 0 bases, and 9 bases lay in between. This CDR3 is built from 14 residues. DNA for the CDR3: TGTGCCAGCAGTGAGACAGAAAGCTCCTACGAGCAGTACTTC. Translating gives CASSETESSYEQYF.